Listed here is a single T cell receptor (beta chain). What it binds is not known. These data come from a study of T cell responses to AZD1222 COVID-19 vaccine. Clones were read by immunoSEQ multiplex PCR, and TCRdb kept only the in-frame ones, dropping some. The repertoire table contains over 140,000 clones. General observations from the study: The sample set comprised mostly white British donors with more females, and clonal diversity was possibly underestimated. There were vaccine-associated CD4 TCRs across spike, dominant at 160-218 and 743-854.

The TCR originated in an adult in good health. The specimen was peripheral blood.

CDR3 DNA: TGCGCCAGCAGCTTATACAGTGATACCTACGAGCAGTACTTC. Translating gives CASSLYSDTYEQYF. V and J are TRBV5-1 and TRBJ2-7; D gene ambiguous. Between the trimmed V and J ends, which lost 2 bases and 2 bases, there was a span of 11 bases. This CDR3 comprises 14 residues. In germline, CDR1 is SGHRS, CDR2 YFSETQ.